Listed below are T cell receptor beta chains from one sample, sequenced in a study of shared clonotypes between healthy human individuals. Assay: immunoSEQ multiplex PCR; the TCRdb copy retains only in-frame clones and omits some. The sample lists fewer than 3 million clones, around 92% occurring once. The sequenced sample was naive CD4+ T cells from PBMCs. The receptors were sampled from a man younger than 35 in good health. Some clones in this sample may be carry-over from other donors' samples. Both conserved end residues are part of each CDR3. The D gene is left open where the match is weak. For some rows the clone size is stated as once, few or many, or as a class when expanded; others skip it.

>-|TRBJ2-7|TRBV23-1|-|13
TGCGCCAGCATCTCAGGGCCCCCCTACGAGCAGTACTTC
CASISGPPYEQYF
>-|TRBJ2-2|TRBV12-5|-|13
TGTGCTAGTGGATCCGGGAACACCGGGGAGCTGTTTTTT
CASGSGNTGELFF
>-|TRBJ1-2|TRBV4-1|-|13
TGCGCCAGCAGCCCCCAGGGAAACTATGGCTACACCTTC
CASSPQGNYGYTF
>once|TRBJ1-2|TRBV10-1|-|13
TGCGCCAGCAGTGAGTCCCAAGATTATGGCTACACCTTC
CASSESQDYGYTF
>-|TRBJ2-1|TRBV28|-|15
TGTGCCAGCAGTCGTGCCCCTCCGGACTACAATGAGCAGTTCTTC
CASSRAPPDYNEQFF
>-|TRBJ2-5|TRBV27|-|15
TGTGCCAGCAGGGGGAGGGCAGGGGAAGAGGAGACCCAGTACTTC
CASRGRAGEEETQYF
>-|TRBJ1-2|TRBV7-2|-|17
TGTGCCAGCAGCTTCCTTCCTGGGGCATTGGTTAACTATGGCTACACCTTC
CASSFLPGALVNYGYTF
>-|TRBJ2-7|TRBV19|TRBD2|17
TGTGCCAGTAGTAAGGCGGGACTAGCGTCGATCTCCTACGAGCAGTACTTC
CASSKAGLASISYEQYF
>-|TRBJ2-1|TRBV29-1|-|13
TGCAGCGTTGAAGCGATTCGGGAAACCGAGCAGTTCTTC
CSVEAIRETEQFF
>-|TRBJ2-7|TRBV18|-|12
TGTGCCAGCTCACCAGGGGTTTCCGAGCAGTACTTC
CASSPGVSEQYF
>-|TRBJ1-5|TRBV28|TRBD1|16
TGTGCCAGCTGGCGGACAGGAACATATAGCAATCAGCCCCAGCATTTT
CASWRTGTYSNQPQHF